The rows below give T cell receptor beta chains drawn from one sample of a study of blood T cell repertoires in COVID-19. The assay was immunoSEQ multiplex PCR, and TCRdb's table has in-frame clones only and misses some. The sample yields 90,000 to 120,000 clones, roughly nine tenths seen once. Material for sequencing was peripheral blood. These receptors were collected from a human donor in a cohort sampled during active COVID-19. Each CDR3 is given with its conserved first and last residue. Fields, in order: V gene, clone size, D gene, J gene, CDR3 protein, CDR3 DNA. The D gene is left open where the match is weak. Size tells how often a clone was seen (once, few, many) or the class of an expanded clone, and some rows leave it out.

>TRBV21-1|.|.|TRBJ2-6
CASSKAPLDRGTGANVLTF
TGTGCCAGCAGCAAGGCCCCCTTGGACAGGGGAACCGGGGCCAACGTCCTGACTTTC
>TRBV5-6|.|.|TRBJ2-4
CASSFRQLAKNIQYF
TGTGCCAGCAGCTTCCGACAGCTAGCCAAAAACATTCAGTACTTC
>TRBV5-1|.|TRBD1|TRBJ1-3
CASRRDRGQGNTIYF
TGCGCCAGCAGGCGTGACAGGGGGCAAGGAAACACCATATATTTT
>TRBV10-1|.|TRBD1|TRBJ2-3
CASRRGQAPRGVQYF
TGCGCCAGCAGGCGGGGACAGGCGCCACGAGGTGTGCAGTATTTT
>TRBV3-1/TRBV3-2|.|.|TRBJ1-1
CASSQDSGSFF
TGTGCCAGCAGCCAGGACAGTGGGTCTTTCTTT
>TRBV4-2|.|TRBD1|TRBJ1-4
CASSQAGQYDEKLFF
TGTGCCAGCAGCCAAGCGGGACAGTACGATGAAAAACTGTTTTTT
>TRBV7-9|.|TRBD2|TRBJ2-2
CASRSTSGYYTGELFF
TGTGCCAGCAGGTCAACTAGCGGCTACTACACCGGGGAGCTGTTTTTT
>TRBV9|.|.|TRBJ2-1
CASSAGTAPYNEQFF
TGTGCCAGCAGCGCCGGGACTGCGCCCTACAATGAGCAGTTCTTC
>TRBV19|.|.|TRBJ2-2
CASSIGGNTGELFF
TGTGCCAGTAGTATTGGAGGGAACACCGGGGAGCTGTTTTTT
>TRBV5-1|.|TRBD1|TRBJ2-7
CASSSKGQPAEDEQYF
TGCGCCAGCAGCTCAAAGGGACAGCCAGCGGAGGACGAGCAGTACTTC
>TRBV6-5|once|TRBD2|TRBJ2-7
CATITSGGGYEQYF
TGTGCCACGATCACTAGCGGGGGGGGCTACGAGCAGTACTTC
>TRBV6-5|.|TRBD1|TRBJ2-7
CASRPGQGVHEQYF
TGTGCCAGCAGGCCGGGACAGGGGGTCCACGAGCAGTACTTC
>TRBV9|.|TRBD2|TRBJ2-5
CASSTPSGETQYF
TGTGCCAGCAGCACACCTAGCGGGGAGACCCAGTACTTC
>TRBV5-4|.|TRBD2|TRBJ2-2
CASKPRGGNTGELFF
TGTGCCAGCAAACCCCGGGGGGGCAACACCGGGGAGCTGTTTTTT
>TRBV7-9|.|TRBD1|TRBJ1-3
CASSRGQGNSGNTIYF
TGTGCCAGCAGCCGCGGACAGGGAAACTCTGGAAACACCATATATTTT
>TRBV9|.|TRBD1|TRBJ2-1
CASSADLQGKTYNEQFF
TGTGCCAGCAGCGCCGATTTACAGGGGAAAACCTACAATGAGCAGTTCTTC
>TRBV5-4|few|.|TRBJ1-1
CASSLAKNTEAFF
TGTGCCAGCAGCTTGGCAAAGAACACTGAAGCTTTCTTT
>TRBV5-1|.|.|TRBJ1-1
CASSPEQGNTEAFF
TGCGCCAGCAGCCCGGAACAGGGGAACACTGAAGCTTTCTTT
>TRBV3-1/TRBV3-2|.|TRBD2|TRBJ2-1
CASSQEGSSGRAKTYNEQFF
TGTGCCAGCAGCCAAGAGGGGAGTAGCGGGAGGGCCAAAACCTACAATGAGCAGTTCTTC
>TRBV4-1|.|TRBD1|TRBJ1-5
CASSQAHTGQTFQPQHF
TGCGCCAGCAGCCAAGCCCACACGGGACAGACCTTTCAGCCCCAGCATTTT
>TRBV7-6|.|.|TRBJ1-5
CASSPQQGQPQHF
TGTGCCAGCAGCCCTCAACAGGGCCAGCCCCAGCATTTT
>TRBV5-1|.|TRBD1|TRBJ2-7
CASSLEAGGYEQYF
TGCGCCAGCAGCTTGGAGGCAGGGGGCTACGAGCAGTACTTC
>TRBV19|.|.|TRBJ1-6
CASRFGQNNSPLHF
TGTGCCAGTAGGTTTGGCCAGAATAATTCACCCCTCCACTTT
>TRBV19|.|.|TRBJ2-5
CASSNRGYGETQYF
TGTGCCAGTAGTAATAGGGGGTATGGGGAGACCCAGTACTTC
>TRBV4-1|once|TRBD1|TRBJ2-7
CASSQDRTGTYEQYF
TGCGCCAGCAGCCAAGATCGGACAGGCACCTACGAGCAGTACTTC
>TRBV4-1|.|TRBD1|TRBJ1-5
CASSQGQGRGNQPQHF
TGCGCCAGCAGCCAAGGACAGGGGAGGGGGAATCAGCCCCAGCATTTT
>TRBV12-5|once|TRBD2|TRBJ2-5
CASATSAGWAETQYF
TGTGCTAGTGCCACATCAGCGGGGTGGGCTGAGACCCAGTACTTC
>TRBV27|.|TRBD1|TRBJ2-5
CASSKPPGQGAWQETQYF
TGTGCCAGCAGTAAACCTCCGGGACAGGGGGCTTGGCAAGAGACCCAGTACTTC
>TRBV18|.|TRBD1|TRBJ2-7
CASSLRTGDPYEQYF
TGTGCCAGCTCCCTGAGGACAGGGGACCCCTACGAGCAGTACTTC
>TRBV2|once|TRBD1|TRBJ2-5
CASSRTGGEETQYF
TGTGCCAGCTCCAGGACAGGGGGCGAAGAGACCCAGTACTTC
>TRBV5-1|once|TRBD1|TRBJ2-2
CASSLQGALGTGELFF
TGCGCCAGCAGCTTACAGGGGGCGCTTGGCACCGGGGAGCTGTTTTTT
>TRBV2|.|TRBD2|TRBJ2-1
CASRTSGGSGEQFF
TGTGCCAGCAGGACTAGCGGGGGGTCCGGTGAGCAGTTCTTC
>TRBV6-1|.|TRBD1|TRBJ1-2
CASSELGQGNVGYTF
TGTGCCAGCAGTGAACTGGGACAGGGAAACGTCGGCTACACCTTC
>TRBV7-2|.|.|TRBJ1-6
CASSLYRNSPLHF
TGTGCCAGCAGCTTATACCGGAATTCACCCCTCCACTTT
>TRBV11-2|.|.|TRBJ2-7
CASSHIGGERRNEQYF
TGTGCCAGCAGCCACATTGGCGGGGAACGGCGGAACGAGCAGTACTTC
>TRBV5-6|.|TRBD1|TRBJ2-5
CASSLVGTAEETQYF
TGTGCCAGCAGCTTGGTAGGGACAGCCGAAGAGACCCAGTACTTC
>TRBV5-1|.|.|TRBJ2-1
CASSSSGSSYNEQFF
TGCGCCAGCAGCAGTAGCGGAAGCTCCTACAATGAGCAGTTCTTC
>TRBV2|.|.|TRBJ2-7
CASKQGGHEQYF
TGTGCCAGCAAACAGGGAGGGCACGAGCAGTACTTC
>TRBV7-2|.|.|TRBJ2-1
CASSPGLKNEQFF
TGTGCCAGCAGCCCGGGACTGAAGAATGAGCAGTTCTTC
>TRBV15|.|.|TRBJ2-5
CATSRDTRTQETQYF
TGTGCCACCAGCAGAGACACACGGACACAAGAGACCCAGTACTTC
>TRBV7-9|once|.|TRBJ1-1
CASSLSARSNTEAFF
TGTGCCAGCAGCTTAAGCGCTCGATCGAACACTGAAGCTTTCTTT
>TRBV28|.|TRBD1|TRBJ1-5
CASSTGGNQPQHF
TGTGCCAGCAGCACAGGGGGAAATCAGCCCCAGCATTTT
>TRBV7-3|once|.|TRBJ2-3
CASSLASAADTQYF
TGTGCCAGCAGCTTAGCTAGCGCCGCAGATACGCAGTATTTT
>TRBV5-4|.|TRBD1|TRBJ2-3
CASSITGGRPDTQYF
TGTGCCAGCAGCATAACAGGGGGAAGGCCAGATACGCAGTATTTT
>TRBV5-5|once|TRBD2|TRBJ2-3
CASSLGGLAGTDTQYF
TGTGCCAGCAGCTTGGGGGGACTAGCGGGAACCGATACGCAGTATTTT
>TRBV5-4|.|TRBD1|TRBJ2-5
CASSAGTAIETQYF
TGTGCCAGCAGCGCCGGGACAGCAATAGAGACCCAGTACTTC
>TRBV27|few|.|TRBJ1-6
CASSLEQGETLGSPLHF
TGTGCCAGCAGTCTAGAACAGGGAGAAACTTTAGGTTCACCCCTCCACTTT
>TRBV9|.|TRBD1|TRBJ2-2
CASSPGQGATGELFF
TGTGCCAGCAGCCCGGGTCAGGGGGCAACCGGGGAGCTGTTTTTT
>TRBV24-1|.|TRBD1|TRBJ2-7
CATSDTGQGEYEQYF
TGTGCCACCAGTGACACGGGACAGGGGGAATACGAGCAGTACTTC
>TRBV3-1/TRBV3-2|.|TRBD2|TRBJ2-1
CASSQSGGDNEQFF
TGTGCCAGCAGCCAATCTGGGGGGGACAATGAGCAGTTCTTC
>TRBV11-2|.|TRBD2|TRBJ2-3
CASSLGGTRSDTQYF
TGTGCCAGCAGCTTAGGAGGGACTAGATCAGATACGCAGTATTTT